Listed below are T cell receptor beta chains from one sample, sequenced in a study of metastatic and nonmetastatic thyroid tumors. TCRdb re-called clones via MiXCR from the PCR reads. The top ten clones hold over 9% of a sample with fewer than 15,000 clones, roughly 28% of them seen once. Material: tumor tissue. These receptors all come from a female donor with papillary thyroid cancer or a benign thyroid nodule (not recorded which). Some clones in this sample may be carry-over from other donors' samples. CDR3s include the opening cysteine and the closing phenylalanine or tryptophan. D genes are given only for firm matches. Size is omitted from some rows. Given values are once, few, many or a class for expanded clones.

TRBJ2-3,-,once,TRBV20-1,TGCAGTGCTAGTGGCCGACTACCGGGTTGGCCTCGGCGGGATACGCAGTATTTT,CSASGRLPGWPRRDTQYF
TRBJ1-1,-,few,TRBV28,TGTGCCAGCGCATTAGCAAGATTGAACACTCGAGCTTTCTTT,CASALARLNTRAFF
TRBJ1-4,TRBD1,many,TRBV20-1,TGCAGTGCTTCCCGGGACAGGGGGTTTGAAAAACTGTTTTTT,CSASRDRGFEKLFF
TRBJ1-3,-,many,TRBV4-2,TGTGCCAGCAGCCAAGACGGGACCGTTGGAAACACCATATATTTT,CASSQDGTVGNTIYF
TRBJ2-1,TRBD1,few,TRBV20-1,TGCAGTGCTAGAGCCCCGGGACAGGGGATCGTAGAGCAGTTCTTC,CSARAPGQGIVEQFF
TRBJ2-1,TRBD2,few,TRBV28,TGTGCCAGCAGTTTCCCACTAGCGGGAGACCGTGATGAGCAGTTCTTC,CASSFPLAGDRDEQFF
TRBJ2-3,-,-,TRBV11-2,TGTGCCAGCAGCTTAGTGTCTGCAGGCCCAGATACGCAGTATTTT,CASSLVSAGPDTQYF
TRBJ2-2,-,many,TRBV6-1,TGTGCCAGCAGTTCCCGGGACTTTACCGGGGAGCTGTTTTTT,CASSSRDFTGELFF
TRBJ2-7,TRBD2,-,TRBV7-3,TGTGCCAGCAGCATAGGACTAGGGGACTACGAACAGTACTTC,CASSIGLGDYEQYF
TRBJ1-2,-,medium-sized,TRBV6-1,TGTGCCAGCAGCATACAGGGTTATGGCTACACCTTC,CASSIQGYGYTF
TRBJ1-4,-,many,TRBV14,TGTGCCAGCAGCCCCGATGACGGGAATGAAAAACTGTTTTTT,CASSPDDGNEKLFF
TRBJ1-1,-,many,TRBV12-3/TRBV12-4,TGTGCCAGCAGCTTCGGACAGCCGCCAGCTTTCTTT,CASSFGQPPAFF
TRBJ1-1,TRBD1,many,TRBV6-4,TGTGCCAGCAAAACCAATAGACAGGGACCCGGGAACACTGAAGCTTTCTTT,CASKTNRQGPGNTEAFF
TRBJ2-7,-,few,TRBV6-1,TGTGCCAGCATCCCCTCTTCTGGCGGTCAGTACTTC,CASIPSSGGQYF
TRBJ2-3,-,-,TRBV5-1,TGCACCAGCAGCTTGGACGCACATAGCACAGATACGCAGTATTTT,CTSSLDAHSTDTQYF
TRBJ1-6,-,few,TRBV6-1,TGTGCCAGCAGGACAACTTATAATTCACCCCTCCACTTT,CASRTTYNSPLHF
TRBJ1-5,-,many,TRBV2,TGTGCCAGCAGTTCTGGTGGGAATCAGCCCCAGCATTTT,CASSSGGNQPQHF
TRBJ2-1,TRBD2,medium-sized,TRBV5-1,TGCGCCAGCAGCCAAGCGGGAGGGTCCTACAATGAGCAGTTCTTC,CASSQAGGSYNEQFF
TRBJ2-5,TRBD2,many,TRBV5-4,TGTGCCAGCAGCTTCCGGAGAGGACTAGCGGGAGCGGAGACCCAGTACTTC,CASSFRRGLAGAETQYF
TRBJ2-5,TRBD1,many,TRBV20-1,TGCAGTGCTAGAGACGGACAGGGAGCTCAAGAGACCCAGTACTTC,CSARDGQGAQETQYF
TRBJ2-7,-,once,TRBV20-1,TGCAGTGCCGACGGGACCCAGGGACACAACTACGAGCAGTACTTC,CSADGTQGHNYEQYF
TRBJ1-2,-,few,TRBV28,TGTGCCAGCAGTTTCCTTCGGGAGGATAGCGGATACACATTC,CASSFLREDSGYTF
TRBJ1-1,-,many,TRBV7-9,TGTGCCAGCAGTTCCCAAGTCGCGAGGAACACTGAAGCTTTCTTT,CASSSQVARNTEAFF
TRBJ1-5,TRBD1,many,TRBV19,TGTGCCAGTCAACAGGGGGTGGTGGGCAATCAGCCCCAGCATTTT,CASQQGVVGNQPQHF
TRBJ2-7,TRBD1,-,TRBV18,TGTGCCAGCTCACGAGACAGGGGAGTTTACGAGCAGTACTTC,CASSRDRGVYEQYF
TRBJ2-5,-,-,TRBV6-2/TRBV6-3,TGTGCCAGCAGTTACGGGTTGCCGGGGACCCAGTACTTC,CASSYGLPGTQYF
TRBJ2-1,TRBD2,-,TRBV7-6,TGTGCCAGCAGCCCTAGCGGGAGGAGCTACAATGAGCAGTTCTTC,CASSPSGRSYNEQFF
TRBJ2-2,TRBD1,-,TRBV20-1,TGCAGTGCTAAACAGGGGTCCGGGGAGCTGTTTTTT,CSAKQGSGELFF
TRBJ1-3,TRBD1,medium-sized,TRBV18,TGTGCCAGCTCGCCCTCAGGGGGCGCGAACACCATATATTTT,CASSPSGGANTIYF
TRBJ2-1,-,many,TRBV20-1,TGCAGTGCTAGTAATGGACCAGAGCAGTTCTTC,CSASNGPEQFF
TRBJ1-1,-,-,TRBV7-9,TGTGCCAGCAGCTTAGTAGTACAGGAGAACACTGAAGCTTTCTTT,CASSLVVQENTEAFF
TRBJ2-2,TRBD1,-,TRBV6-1,TGTGCCAGCAGGACTACAGGGGGCACCGGGGAGCTGTTTTTT,CASRTTGGTGELFF
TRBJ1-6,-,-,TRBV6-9,TGTGCCAGCAGTGAAGAATGCCAGCGGGCTTGGAATTCACCCCTCCACTTT,CASSEECQRAWNSPLHF
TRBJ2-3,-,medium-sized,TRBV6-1,TGTGCCAGCCCTGTGGCGGGACTTAGCACAGATACGCAGTATTTT,CASPVAGLSTDTQYF
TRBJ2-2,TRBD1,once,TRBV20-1,TGCAGTGCCGCCGGACAGGGGTCGCGCACCTGGGAGTTGTTTTTT,CSAAGQGSRTWELFF
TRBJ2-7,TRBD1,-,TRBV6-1,TGTGCCAGCACACCTAGACAGGGGGCTCGGGACGAGCAGTACTTC,CASTPRQGARDEQYF
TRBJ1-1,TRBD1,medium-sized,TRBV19,TGTGCCAGTAGTATGACAGGGGTTGGTGAAGCTTTCTTT,CASSMTGVGEAFF
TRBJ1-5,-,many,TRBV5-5,TGTGCCAGCAGCTTGGGTGGTAGCAATCAGCCCCAGCATTTT,CASSLGGSNQPQHF
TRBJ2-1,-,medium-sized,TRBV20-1,TGCAGTGCAAGACAGTTCAGCTCCTACAATGAGCAGTTCTTC,CSARQFSSYNEQFF
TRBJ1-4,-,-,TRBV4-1,TGCGCCAGCAGCCAAGTTATGGCCAAACTGTTTTTT,CASSQVMAKLFF